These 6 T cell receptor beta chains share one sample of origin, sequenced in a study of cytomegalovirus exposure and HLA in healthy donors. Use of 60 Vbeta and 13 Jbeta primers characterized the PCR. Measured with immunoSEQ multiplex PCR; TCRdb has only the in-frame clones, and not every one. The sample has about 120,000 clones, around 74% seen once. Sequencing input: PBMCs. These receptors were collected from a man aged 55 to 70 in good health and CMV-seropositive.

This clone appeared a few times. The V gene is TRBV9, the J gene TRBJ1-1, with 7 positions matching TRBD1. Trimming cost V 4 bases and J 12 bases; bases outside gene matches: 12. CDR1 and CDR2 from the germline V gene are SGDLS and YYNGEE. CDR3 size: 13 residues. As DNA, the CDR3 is TGTGCCAGCAGCCGGGACAGCCCCATGATGACTTTCTTT. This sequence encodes CASSRDSPMMTFF.

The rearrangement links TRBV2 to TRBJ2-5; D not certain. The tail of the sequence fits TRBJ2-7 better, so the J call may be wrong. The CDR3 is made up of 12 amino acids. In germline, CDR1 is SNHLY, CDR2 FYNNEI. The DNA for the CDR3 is TGTGCCAGTGGGCCTACCCGCTACGAGCAGTACTTC. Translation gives CASGPTRYEQYF.

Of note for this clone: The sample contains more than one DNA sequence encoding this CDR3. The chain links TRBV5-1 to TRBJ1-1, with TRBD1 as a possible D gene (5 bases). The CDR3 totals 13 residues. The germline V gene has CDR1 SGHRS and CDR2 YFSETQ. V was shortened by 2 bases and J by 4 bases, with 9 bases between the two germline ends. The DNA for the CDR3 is TGCGCCAGCAGCTTTTCCCAGGGCACTGAAGCTTTCTTT. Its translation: CASSFSQGTEAFF.

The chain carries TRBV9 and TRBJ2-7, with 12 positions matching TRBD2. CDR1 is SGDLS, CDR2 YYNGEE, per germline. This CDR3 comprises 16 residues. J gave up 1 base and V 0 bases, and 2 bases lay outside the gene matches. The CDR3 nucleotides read TGTGCCAGCAGCGTAGGCGGGACTAGCGGGTCCTACGAGCAGTACTTC. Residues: CASSVGGTSGSYEQYF.

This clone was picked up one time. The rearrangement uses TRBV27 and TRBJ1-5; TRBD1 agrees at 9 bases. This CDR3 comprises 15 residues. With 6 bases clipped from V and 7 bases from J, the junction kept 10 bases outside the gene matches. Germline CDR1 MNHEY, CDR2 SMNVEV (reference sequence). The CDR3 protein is CASRSTGGAGQPQHF. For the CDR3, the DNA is TGTGCCAGCAGGTCAACAGGGGGCGCCGGGCAGCCCCAGCATTTT.

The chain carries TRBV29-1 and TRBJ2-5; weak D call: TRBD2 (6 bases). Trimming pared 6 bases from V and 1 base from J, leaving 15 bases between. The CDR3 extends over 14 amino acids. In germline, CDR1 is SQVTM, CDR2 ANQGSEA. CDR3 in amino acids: CSVGTGTLQETQYF. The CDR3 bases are TGCAGCGTCGGGACCGGGACTCTCCAAGAGACCCAGTACTTC.